This entry lists 5 T cell receptor beta chains sequenced from one sample in a study of shared clonotypes between healthy human individuals. Measured with immunoSEQ multiplex PCR; TCRdb has only the in-frame clones, and not every one. The table shows about 1.1 million clones, with roughly 80% occurring only once. Sequencing was performed on memory CD4+ T cells from PBMCs. As to subset: CD45RA-negative fraction. The receptors here all came from a man aged 18 to 30 in good health. Some clones in this sample may be carry-over from other donors' samples.

The chain is built from TRBV6-1 and TRBJ1-5, with unresolved D. CDR1 is MNHNS, CDR2 SASEGT, per germline. Trimming took 2 bases from V and 10 from J, leaving 3 bases between them. There are 10 residues in the CDR3. CDR3 loop: CASSEYPQHF. The CDR3 DNA is TGTGCCAGCAGTGAATACCCCCAGCATTTT.

This rearrangement joins TRBV5-4 to TRBJ2-1, with TRBD2 matching over 9 bases. V shed 2 bases, J shed 4 bases, and the junction held 1 base outside the gene matches. The germline CDR1 and CDR2 sequences are SGHNT and YYREEE (reference sequence). The CDR3 runs to 14 residues. The CDR3 nucleotides are TGTGCCAGCAGCTTTAGCGGGAGATACAATGAGCAGTTCTTC. It encodes CASSFSGRYNEQFF.

The chain joins TRBV4-1 to TRBJ2-7; D is unclear. CDR3 length: 14 residues. V lost 4 bases to trimming and J lost 7 bases, with 17 bases between them. Germline CDR1 is MGHRA and CDR2 is YSYEKL. CDR3 coding DNA: TGCGCCAGCAGCCCTCAGATTGGGTCGGAGGAGCAGTACTTC. This sequence encodes CASSPQIGSEEQYF.

In its sample, this clone was seen a few times. This chain connects TRBV2 to TRBJ2-2; D not certain. CDR3 size: 15 residues. The V gene lost 10 bases and the J gene lost 7 bases, with 22 bases spanning the gap. Germline V gives CDR1 SNHLY, CDR2 FYNNEI. The CDR3 bases are TGTGCCACCATCTCCTCGACAAATCGGGTCGGGGAGCTGTTTTTT. Protein product: CATISSTNRVGELFF.

This chain joins TRBV9 and TRBJ2-5; D is possibly TRBD2 (6 bases). V was trimmed by 0 bases and J by 9 bases, leaving 15 bases between them. The CDR3 loop spans 14 amino acids. Germline-derived CDR1 and CDR2 are SGDLS and YYNGEE. The CDR3: CASSVARDPGAQYF. CDR3 in DNA: TGTGCCAGCAGCGTAGCTCGAGACCCGGGGGCCCAGTACTTC.